Listed below are T cell receptor beta chains from one sample, sequenced in a study of CD8 T cells in Susac syndrome. From the immunoSEQ multiplex PCR reads, TCRdb called clonotypes with MiXCR, one entry per CDR3 protein. Here the sample spans some 300,000 distinct CDR3 sequences, about 85% being singletons. The sequenced material came from CD8+ T cells from PBMCs. Source of these receptors: a human donor with multiple sclerosis. Both conserved end residues are part of each CDR3. A D gene is named only where the DNA matches it firmly. For some rows the clone size is stated as once, few or many, or as a class when expanded; others skip it.

- TRBJ2-5 - TRBV6-5 CASRHRGGETQYF TGTGCCAGCAGGCACAGGGGAGGGGAGACCCAGTACTTC
- TRBJ2-7 - TRBV18 CASSPGRVYEQYF TGTGCCAGCTCACCGGGCAGGGTCTACGAGCAGTACTTC
TRBD2 TRBJ2-1 few TRBV12-3/TRBV12-4 CASSLPQREGPWGEQFF TGTGCCAGCAGTTTACCGCAGCGGGAGGGGCCTTGGGGTGAGCAGTTCTTC
TRBD2 TRBJ2-7 - TRBV7-9 CASSFGVGLAVTYEQYF TGTGCCAGCAGCTTCGGGGTTGGACTAGCGGTAACCTACGAGCAGTACTTC
TRBD1 TRBJ2-5 - TRBV2 CASPRQGRSETQYF TGTGCCAGCCCAAGACAGGGTCGTTCAGAGACCCAGTACTTC
TRBD1 TRBJ2-5 - TRBV12-3/TRBV12-4 CASSLGGQANKETQYF TGTGCCAGCAGTTTAGGGGGACAGGCAAACAAAGAGACCCAGTACTTC
TRBD2 TRBJ2-4 once TRBV6-1 CASRRTGLAGDVAKNIQYF TGTGCCAGCAGGAGAACGGGACTAGCGGGAGACGTAGCCAAAAACATTCAGTACTTC
- TRBJ2-2 few TRBV9 CASSPGGNTGELFF TGTGCCAGCAGCCCTGGGGGGAACACCGGGGAGCTGTTTTTT
- TRBJ1-2 - TRBV27 CASSETGTAEGYTF TGTGCCAGCAGTGAAACCGGGACCGCGGAGGGCTACACCTTC
TRBD2 TRBJ2-7 - TRBV7-9 CASCRDYSYEQYF TGTGCCAGCTGCCGGGACTACTCCTACGAGCAGTACTTC
TRBD2 TRBJ2-5 - TRBV7-9 CASSFSGSNPLQETQYF TGTGCCAGCAGCTTTAGCGGGAGTAACCCCCTCCAAGAGACCCAGTACTTC
TRBD2 TRBJ2-1 - TRBV7-9 CASSLFSAGDYNEQFF TGTGCCAGCAGCTTATTCTCAGCGGGAGATTACAATGAGCAGTTCTTC
TRBD1 TRBJ1-2 - TRBV7-9 CASSSRETGGAYYGYTF TGTGCCAGCAGTTCACGTGAGACAGGGGGCGCTTACTATGGCTACACCTTC
TRBD1 TRBJ2-3 - TRBV6-2/TRBV6-3 CASSSTGTGPDTQYF TGTGCCAGCAGTTCCACCGGGACAGGGCCAGATACGCAGTATTTT
- TRBJ1-2 few TRBV19 CASSLSGNYGYTF TGTGCCAGTAGTCTCTCCGGGAACTATGGCTACACCTTC
TRBD1 TRBJ2-7 few TRBV19 CASRGRDSYEQYF TGTGCCAGTAGGGGCCGGGACAGCTACGAGCAGTACTTC
- TRBJ2-7 - TRBV28 CASSLSAGAVYEQYF TGTGCCAGCAGTTTGTCGGCGGGGGCGGTCTACGAGCAGTACTTC
TRBD2 TRBJ2-5 - TRBV4-1 CASSPRTSGNRRETQYF TGCGCCAGCAGCCCTCGGACTAGCGGGAATCGGCGAGAGACCCAGTACTTC
TRBD2 TRBJ2-7 - TRBV7-3 CASSLAGGWDEQYF TGTGCCAGCAGCTTAGCGGGGGGCTGGGACGAGCAGTACTTC
- TRBJ1-5 - TRBV14 CASSQLGQPQHF TGTGCCAGCAGCCAATTAGGTCAGCCCCAGCATTTT
- TRBJ2-3 - TRBV27 CASSYRQSTDTQYF TGTGCCAGCAGTTACCGACAGTCCACAGATACGCAGTATTTT
- TRBJ1-3 - TRBV7-8 CASSSYRGGTGNTIYF TGTGCCAGCAGCTCTTACCGAGGGGGAACTGGAAACACCATATATTTT
- TRBJ1-1 - TRBV3-1 CASSHGNEPGAFF TGTGCCAGCAGCCACGGAAACGAGCCAGGGGCTTTCTTT
- TRBJ2-7 - TRBV7-6 CASSLVRGRDEQYF TGTGCCAGCAGCTTAGTTCGGGGAAGGGACGAGCAGTACTTC
- TRBJ2-5 once TRBV3-1 CASSPLRAGRAKTQYF TGTGCCAGCAGCCCCTTGCGCGCGGGACGTGCAAAGACCCAGTACTTC
- TRBJ1-2 once TRBV6-5 CASSYSRRVGYGYTF TGTGCCAGCAGTTACTCGAGAAGGGTAGGGTATGGCTACACCTTC
TRBD2 TRBJ2-1 - TRBV7-9 CASSEGLAGKFF TGTGCCAGCAGCGAGGGACTAGCGGGAAAGTTCTTC
TRBD2 TRBJ2-1 - TRBV19 CASSIDSGGSYNEQFF TGTGCCAGTAGTATTGACTCGGGAGGGTCCTACAATGAGCAGTTCTTC
- TRBJ2-3 once TRBV9 CASSLYGGIGTDTQYF TGTGCCAGCAGCCTATACGGGGGCATCGGAACAGATACGCAGTATTTT